Listed here are 27 T cell receptor beta chains from one sample, sequenced in a study of tissue T cells after allogeneic stem cell transplantation. Adult allogeneic hematopoietic cell transplant recipients with steroid-refractory graft-versus-host disease were prospectively enrolled for research autopsy. The method was immunoSEQ multiplex PCR; TCRdb's version includes in-frame clones alone and lacks a portion of them. Among roughly 2,000 clones listed, 55% to 65% were seen once. The sequences come from transverse colon tissue, collected at autopsy. These receptors all stem from a male patient at least 60 years old with steroid-refractory graft-versus-host disease after an allogeneic stem cell transplant. These T cells may partly come from the graft donor.

The V and J genes are TRBV6-6 and TRBJ2-6; weak D call: TRBD2 (6 bases). V shed 6 bases and J shed 1 base, with 25 bases lying between them. Germline V CDR1 and CDR2: MNHNY, SVGAGI (reference sequence). The CDR3 is 20 amino acids. The CDR3 sequence: CASSRGGIGTFISGANVLTF. The DNA for the CDR3 is TGTGCCAGCAGCCGAGGCGGGATCGGGACTTTTATTTCTGGGGCCAACGTCCTGACTTTC.

This clone occurred a few times. The chain is built from TRBV27 and TRBJ2-5; D uncertain. Germline-derived CDR1 and CDR2 are MNHEY and SMNVEV (reference sequence). The CDR3 sequence is 13 residues long. The ends were cut back, 3 bases at V and 0 bases at J, with 5 bases in the middle. This CDR3 reads CASSFGYQETQYF. CDR3 DNA sequence: TGTGCCAGCAGTTTTGGATACCAAGAGACCCAGTACTTC.

The chain is built from TRBV6-5 and TRBJ2-5; D tentatively reads TRBD1 or TRBD2 (5 bases each). Germline assignment: CDR1 MNHEY and CDR2 SVGAGI. The CDR3 extends over 14 amino acids. V lost 6 bases and J 5 bases, leaving 16 bases between the germline ends. DNA of the CDR3: TGTGCCAGCAGCTACGGTGTTAGGGACGAGACCCAGTACTTC. It translates to CASSYGVRDETQYF.

By its share, this clone is large (0.1 to 1%). This sequence joins TRBV7-2 and TRBJ2-2; 10 positions match TRBD1. CDR1 is SGHTA and CDR2 is FQGNSA in the germline V gene. CDR3 length: 15 residues. The J segment lost 6 bases and the V segment lost 5 bases, leaving 6 bases of the junction unmatched. CDR3 sequence (DNA): TGTGCCAGCAGCGCCGGGACAGGGGTCTCCGGGGAGCTGTTTTTT. Amino acids: CASSAGTGVSGELFF.

The V call is TRBV3-1 (or the pseudogene TRBV3-2), the J call TRBJ1-2; D is possibly TRBD1 (5 bases). The CDR3 consists of 14 residues. In germline, CDR1 is LGHDT, CDR2 YNNKEL (reference sequence). V was shortened by 1 base and J by 4 bases, with 10 bases between the two germline ends. CDR3 amino acids: CASSQGQRVYGYTF. The CDR3 DNA follows: TGTGCCAGCAGCCAAGGACAGCGGGTCTATGGCTACACCTTC.

The V call is TRBV11-2, the J call TRBJ2-7; no definite D call. Germline V CDR1 and CDR2: SGHAT, FQNNGV. CDR3 size: 14 residues. V shed 3 bases and J shed 0 bases, with 9 bases lying between them. CDR3 coding DNA: TGTGCCAGCAGCTTGACGCTGAGCTCCTACGAGCAGTACTTC. It is translated as CASSLTLSSYEQYF.

This chain links TRBV11-3 with TRBJ2-1; D gene uncertain. CDR1 and CDR2 from the germline V gene are SGHNT and YENEEA. V lost 5 bases, J lost 5 bases, and 7 bases lay in between. The CDR3 runs 12 residues. CDR3 amino acids: CASSPGHNEQFF. The CDR3, as DNA: TGTGCCAGCAGCCCCGGTCACAATGAGCAGTTCTTC.

This clone is judged large. The chain uses TRBV11-2 and TRBJ2-2; 7 nucleotides align to TRBD2. Per the germline V gene, CDR1 is SGHAT and CDR2 is FQNNGV. This CDR3 is 14 amino acids long. V was pared by 10 bases and J by 5 bases, with 10 bases of the junction left unmatched. CDR3 protein: CATQIRAGTGELFF. Written as DNA, the CDR3 is TGTGCCACCCAAATTAGAGCGGGGACCGGGGAGCTGTTTTTT.

This chain links TRBV19 with TRBJ1-6; 11 nucleotides line up with TRBD1. Germline assignment: CDR1 LNHDA and CDR2 SQIVND (reference sequence). After removal of 3 bases from V and 9 bases from J, the junction contained 4 bases not matched to a gene. The CDR3 consists of 15 residues. The CDR3 loop reads CASSIGTGGFSPLHF. The CDR3 nucleotides read TGTGCCAGTAGTATCGGGACAGGGGGTTTTTCACCCCTCCACTTT.

This chain links TRBV7-2 with TRBJ2-7; D could derive from TRBD1 or TRBD2 (5 bases each). Germline V gives CDR1 SGHTA, CDR2 FQGNSA. The CDR3 is 15 residues long. V was shortened by 1 base and J by 2 bases, with 12 bases between the two germline ends. The CDR3 loop reads CASSLGGTITYEQYF. CDR3 bases: TGTGCCAGCAGCTTAGGGGGGACCATTACCTACGAGCAGTACTTC.

This chain links TRBV7-3 with TRBJ2-5; 9 bases are a match to TRBD2. Germline V CDR1 and CDR2: SGHTA, FQGTGA. The CDR3 is 14 amino acids. Trimming removed 4 bases from V and 5 bases from J; junction bases left unmatched: 5. CDR3 sequence: CASSSRGGAETQYF. The DNA of the CDR3 is TGTGCCAGCAGCTCCCGCGGGGGGGCTGAGACCCAGTACTTC.

The chain carries TRBV7-3 and TRBJ2-3; D is perhaps TRBD2 (5 bases). The ends were cut back, 5 bases at V and 1 base at J, with 10 bases in the middle. CDR3 size: 14 residues. Germline V gene lookup returns CDR1 SGHTA and CDR2 FQGTGA. CDR3: CASSIASGTDTQYF. DNA of the CDR3: TGTGCCAGCAGCATAGCGTCGGGCACAGATACGCAGTATTTT.

The chain combines TRBV5-1 with TRBJ2-7; D gene ambiguous. The germline V gene has CDR1 SGHRS and CDR2 YFSETQ. The CDR3 has 13 amino acids. The germline V and J ends were trimmed by 3 bases and 3 bases, with 10 bases remaining between them. In DNA, the CDR3 is TGCGCCAGCAGCTCGGACGGAAACTACGAGCAGTACTTC. This codes for CASSSDGNYEQYF.

The chain carries TRBV5-6 and TRBJ1-5, with TRBD1 matching over 8 bases. The CDR3 contains 15 residues. Germline trimming cut 4 bases from V and 4 bases from J; bases unmatched to any gene: 7. Germline V gives CDR1 SGHDT, CDR2 YYEEEE. The CDR3 here is CASSLAGGPNQPQHF. DNA for the CDR3: TGTGCCAGCAGCCTCGCAGGGGGCCCTAATCAGCCCCAGCATTTT. The variable domain in full, completed from reference TRBV5-6 and TRBJ1-5, reads DAGVTQSPTHLIKTRGQQVTLRCSPKSGHDTVSWYQQALGQGPQFIFQYYEEEERQRGNFPDRFSGHQFPNYSSELNVNALLLGDSALYLCASSLAGGPNQPQHFGDGTRLSIL.

The chain links TRBV19 to TRBJ2-7, with TRBD1 matching over 8 bases. Germline V gene sequence: CDR1 LNHDA, CDR2 SQIVND (reference sequence). J was trimmed by 0 bases and V by 5 bases; bases with no gene match: 6. The CDR3 contains 15 residues. The CDR3 region is CASSFLGQASYEQYF. The CDR3 coding sequence is TGTGCCAGTAGTTTCCTGGGACAGGCCTCCTACGAGCAGTACTTC. Variable domain in full (rest from reference TRBV19 and TRBJ2-7): DGGITQSPKYLFRKEGQNVTLSCEQNLNHDAMYWYRQDPGQGLRLIYYSQIVNDFQKGDIAEGYSVSREKKESFPLTVTSAQKNPTAFYLCASSFLGQASYEQYFGPGTRLTVT.

This sequence joins TRBV6-5 and TRBJ1-2; 8 nucleotides align to TRBD1. Looked up from germline, CDR1 is MNHEY and CDR2 is SVGAGI. CDR3 length: 14 amino acids. The junction had 6 bases not matched to a gene; V was cut back by 3 bases and J by 6 bases. The DNA of the CDR3 is TGTGCCAGCAGTTATCACAGGGGGGTTGATGGCTACACCTTC. Translating gives CASSYHRGVDGYTF.

The chain employs TRBV19 and TRBJ2-7, with 10 bases lining up with TRBD1. CDR3 length equals 14 residues. V was pared by 3 bases and J by 9 bases, with 8 bases of the junction left unmatched. Germline CDR1 and CDR2: LNHDA and SQIVND (reference sequence). Here the CDR3 reads CASSIPGTGVSQYF. In DNA, the CDR3 is TGTGCCAGTAGTATCCCCGGGACAGGGGTCTCGCAGTACTTC.

The rearrangement joins TRBV18 to TRBJ1-1, with D hard to call. The CDR3 sequence is 14 residues long. Germline V gene sequence: CDR1 KGHSH, CDR2 LQKENI. V was shortened by 3 bases and J by 1 base, with 9 bases between the two germline ends. The CDR3 protein is CASSPTAGNTEAFF. DNA of the CDR3: TGTGCCAGCTCACCGACGGCGGGGAACACTGAAGCTTTCTTT.

The rearrangement links TRBV9 to TRBJ1-2, with D hard to call. The germline gives CDR1 SGDLS, CDR2 YYNGEE. Trimming took off 0 bases at V and 3 bases at J, with 6 bases between the two ends. This CDR3 is built from 13 residues. CDR3 sequence reads: CASSVGQDYGYTF. CDR3 nucleotide sequence: TGTGCCAGCAGCGTAGGGCAGGACTATGGCTACACCTTC.

J is TRBJ1-5 and V is TRBV15, with D unclear. Trimming removed 0 bases from V and 2 bases from J, with 5 bases in between. Germline values: CDR1 LNHNV, CDR2 YYDKDF (reference sequence). This CDR3 has 14 residues. The CDR3 coding sequence is TGTGCCACCAGCAGAGATCTAGGCAATCAGCCCCAGCATTTT. Its protein product is CATSRDLGNQPQHF. Full variable domain (remainder filled in from reference TRBV15 and TRBJ1-5): DAMVIQNPRYQVTQFGKPVTLSCSQTLNHNVMYWYQQKSSQAPKLLFHYYDKDFNNEADTPDNFQSRRPNTSFCFLDIRSPGLGDTAMYLCATSRDLGNQPQHFGDGTRLSIL.

In its sample, this clone was seen a few times. The J gene is TRBJ1-2, the V gene TRBV19; TRBD1 is a possible D gene (5 bases). Germline V CDR1 and CDR2: LNHDA, SQIVND (reference sequence). V lost 3 bases, J lost 9 bases, and 20 bases lay in between. The CDR3 contains 15 residues. The CDR3 reads CASSIKGTAGESYTF. The CDR3 DNA reads as TGTGCCAGTAGTATCAAGGGGACCGCAGGTGAGAGCTACACCTTC.

The gene calls are TRBV19 and TRBJ2-7; a possible D gene is TRBD2 (5 bases). The germline V and J ends were trimmed by 3 bases and 4 bases, with 7 bases remaining between them. Germline-derived CDR1 and CDR2 are LNHDA and SQIVND (reference sequence). This CDR3 is 12 amino acids long. As DNA, the CDR3 is TGTGCCAGTAGTATGTCGGGGTACGAGCAGTACTTC. It is translated as CASSMSGYEQYF.

This clone came up once. The V call is TRBV6-5, the J call TRBJ2-5, with D possibly matching TRBD2 (5 bases). The CDR3 loop spans 13 amino acids. Trimming removed 7 bases from V and 7 bases from J, with 16 bases in between. The germline V gene encodes CDR1 MNHEY and CDR2 SVGAGI. This CDR3 is CASNPRGGATQYF. The DNA for the CDR3 is TGTGCCAGCAATCCTAGAGGAGGAGCGACCCAGTACTTC.

This clone was recorded a few times. The V and J genes are TRBV5-8 and TRBJ2-5; D might be TRBD1 or TRBD2, each matching 5 bases. Between the trimmed V and J ends, which lost 4 bases and 1 base, there was a span of 14 bases. This CDR3 has 15 residues. Germline V lookup: CDR1 SGHTS, CDR2 YDEGEE. The DNA for the CDR3 is TGTGCCAGCAGCCTCGGGACCTCTGGCCAAGAGACCCAGTACTTC. This codes for CASSLGTSGQETQYF.

V and J are TRBV4-1 and TRBJ1-5; D not resolved. Trimming removed 0 bases at V and 0 bases at J, with 9 bases between. Germline V CDR1 and CDR2: MGHRA, YSYEKL. This CDR3 is 16 amino acids long. The CDR3 DNA reads as TGCGCCAGCAGCCAAGATGGACGGTATAGCAATCAGCCCCAGCATTTT. It translates to CASSQDGRYSNQPQHF.

The chain couples TRBV6-6 to TRBJ2-5, with 7 bases fitting TRBD1. The CDR3 has 14 amino acids. Trimming took 10 bases from V and 3 from J; bases not matched to a gene: 11. CDR1 and CDR2 from the germline V gene are MNHNY and SVGAGI (reference sequence). CDR3 sequence reads: CATAGGVGKETQYF. The CDR3 nucleotides read TGTGCCACAGCAGGGGGAGTGGGCAAAGAGACCCAGTACTTC.

This clone was seen once. The V and J genes are TRBV5-8 and TRBJ2-1; D uncertain. The CDR3 has 12 amino acids. Per the germline V gene, CDR1 is SGHTS and CDR2 is YDEGEE. V lost 0 bases and J 6 bases, leaving 4 bases between the germline ends. The CDR3 bases are TGTGCCAGCAGCTTGGTTCGCAATGAGCAGTTCTTC. Encoded protein: CASSLVRNEQFF.